Sequencing of this T cell receptor beta chain was carried out in a study of blood T cell repertoires in COVID-19. Study information: Samples of COVID-19 (acute and convalescent) were obtained from the United States, Italy and Spain. The analysed material was cDNA or gDNA that came from T cells, B-cell-depleted T cells, or PBMCs.

Profiled with immunoSEQ multiplex PCR; TCRdb holds only in-frame clones, not every one. The sample shows hundreds of thousands of clones, 80% to 90% of them seen only once. Germline V gene lookup returns CDR1 SGHRS and CDR2 YFSETQ. The length of the CDR3 is 13 residues. The junction had 0 bases not matched to a gene; V was cut back by 6 bases and J by 3 bases. The sequence came from a woman under 30 with acute or convalescent COVID-19. Sequenced input: peripheral blood. V gene TRBV5-1 combines with J gene TRBJ2-3, with 11 bases lining up with TRBD2. The CDR3 DNA reads as TGCGCCAGCACTAGCGGGGGGACAGATACGCAGTATTTT. This encodes CASTSGGTDTQYF.